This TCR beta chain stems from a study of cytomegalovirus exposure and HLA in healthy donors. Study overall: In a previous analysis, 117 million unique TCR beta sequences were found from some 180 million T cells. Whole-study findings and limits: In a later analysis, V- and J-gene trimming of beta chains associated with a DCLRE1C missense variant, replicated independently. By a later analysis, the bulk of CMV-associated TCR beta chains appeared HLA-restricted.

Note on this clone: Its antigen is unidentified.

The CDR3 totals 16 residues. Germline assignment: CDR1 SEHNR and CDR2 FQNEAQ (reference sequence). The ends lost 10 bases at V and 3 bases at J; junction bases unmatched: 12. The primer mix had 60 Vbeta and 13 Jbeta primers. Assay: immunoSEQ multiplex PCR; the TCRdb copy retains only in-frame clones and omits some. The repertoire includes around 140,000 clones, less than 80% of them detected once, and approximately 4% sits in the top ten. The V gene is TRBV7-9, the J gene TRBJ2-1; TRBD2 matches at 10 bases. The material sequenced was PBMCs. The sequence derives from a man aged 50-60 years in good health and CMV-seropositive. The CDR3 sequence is CATGPELAGGYNEQFF. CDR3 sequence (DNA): TGTGCCACCGGCCCGGAATTAGCGGGAGGCTACAATGAGCAGTTCTTC.